This T cell receptor (beta chain) is drawn from a study of identical twins. TCRdb itself ran the 5' RACE reads through MiXCR, one entry per CDR3 protein. The data show under 500,000 distinct CDR3 sequences, approximately 14% seen once. This clonotype showed up just a few times. Antigen specificity is unknown. Donors were all healthy Caucasians. Germline CDR1 and CDR2: SGHTA and FQGNSA. The CDR3 has 16 amino acids. The V and J ends lost 2 bases and 5 bases, in that order; junction bases with no gene match: 11. Overall study results and limits: Abundant beta clonotypes from cord blood bore fewer insertions; memory repertoires lacked this pattern. Cross-sectional statistical analysis, not tracking of the same donors, underpinned the conclusions.

These sequences were also reported in another study, on yellow fever vaccine responses in identical twins.

This TCR came from a woman younger than 30 in good health. Sequenced input: CD4+ T cells sorted from blood. J is TRBJ1-1 and V is TRBV7-2; 7 bases line up with TRBD1. CDR3 loop: CASSLWDSRGGTEAFF. In DNA form, the CDR3 reads TGTGCCAGCAGCTTATGGGACAGCCGAGGGGGTACTGAAGCTTTCTTT. The variable domain in full, completed from reference TRBV7-2 and TRBJ1-1, reads GAGVSQSPSNKVTEKGKDVELRCDPISGHTALYWYRQSLGQGLEFLIYFQGNSAPDKSGLPSDRFSAERTGGSVSTLTIQRTQQEDSAVYLCASSLWDSRGGTEAFFGQGTRLTVV.